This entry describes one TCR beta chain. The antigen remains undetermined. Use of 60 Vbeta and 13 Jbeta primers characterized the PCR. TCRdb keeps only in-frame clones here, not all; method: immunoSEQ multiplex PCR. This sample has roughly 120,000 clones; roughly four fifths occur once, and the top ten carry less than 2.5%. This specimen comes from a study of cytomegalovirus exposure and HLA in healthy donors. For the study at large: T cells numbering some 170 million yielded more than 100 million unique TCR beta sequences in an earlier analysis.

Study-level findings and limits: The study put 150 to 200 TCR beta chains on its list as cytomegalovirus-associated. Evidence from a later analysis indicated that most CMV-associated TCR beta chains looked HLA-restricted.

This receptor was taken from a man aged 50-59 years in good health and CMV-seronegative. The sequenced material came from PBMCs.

The CDR3 region has the DNA TGTGCCAGCAGCCCCGGGACTTCGACCTACGAGCAGTACTTC. It translates to CASSPGTSTYEQYF. The chain combines TRBV5-5 with TRBJ2-7, with a possible D match to TRBD2 (6 bases). Trimming cost V 4 bases and J 2 bases, with 13 bases left between them. The CDR3 length is 14 residues. Germline lookup yields CDR1 SGHKS and CDR2 YYEKEE (reference sequence). The variable domain in full, with the rest retrieved from reference TRBV5-5 and TRBJ2-7, is DAGVTQSPTHLIKTRGQQVTLRCSPISGHKSVSWYQQVLGQGPQFIFQYYEKEERGRGNFPDRFSARQFPNYSSELNVNALLLGDSALYLCASSPGTSTYEQYFGPGTRLTVT.